The clone carrying this TCR beta chain has more than one count but fewer than ten. This sample is drawn from a study of cytomegalovirus exposure and HLA in healthy donors. For the study at large: Roughly 180 million T cells yielded 100 million or so unique TCR beta sequences, as an earlier analysis found.

The PCR ran on 60 Vbeta and 13 Jbeta primers. Produced via immunoSEQ multiplex PCR; TCRdb's table is partial and in-frame only. The sample has hundreds of thousands of clones; approximately 80% are singletons. The V segment lost 3 bases and the J segment 2 bases; nucleotides outside the gene matches: 5. Germline CDR1 is SEHNR and CDR2 is FQNEAQ (reference sequence). CDR3 length: 15 residues. Sequenced input: PBMCs. This receptor was taken from a man aged 40-49 years in good health and CMV-seronegative. The chain uses TRBV7-9 and TRBJ2-3; 7 bases fit TRBD1. The DNA of the CDR3 is TGTGCCAGCAGCTTTGCCCAGGGGGTCACAGATACGCAGTATTTT. It specifies CASSFAQGVTDTQYF. The whole variable domain, filled in from reference TRBV7-9 and TRBJ2-3, reads DTGVSQNPRHKITKRGQNVTFRCDPISEHNRLYWYRQTLGQGPEFLTYFQNEAQLEKSRLLSDRFSAERPKGSFSTLEIQRTEQGDSAMYLCASSFAQGVTDTQYFGPGTRLTVL.